Below, one TCR beta chain is given with its context. No antigen is known for it. Trimming left V 4 bases short and J 1 base short, with 9 bases between. The CDR3 has 14 amino acids. From germline, CDR1 is SGHRS and CDR2 YFSETQ. This entry belongs to a study of OX40 agonist ivuxolimab in advanced cancers. People who had autoimmune disease history or systemic immunosuppression were excluded. Profiled with immunoSEQ multiplex PCR; TCRdb holds only in-frame clones, not every one. Of over 65,000 clones in the sample, roughly 90% were seen once. Study outcomes and limitations: The average count of expanded clones was higher among CD8+ T cells than among CD4+.

This receptor was identified in an adult with an advanced solid tumor such as melanoma, head and neck, liver or kidney cancer. This chain connects TRBV5-1 to TRBJ1-3; unclear D gene. Material: CD4+ or CD8+ T cells sorted from blood, obtained in a trial of the OX40 agonist ivuxolimab. CDR3 amino acids: CASSLGGSGNTIYF. The CDR3 DNA is TGCGCCAGCAGCCTAGGCGGTTCTGGAAACACCATATATTTT. The variable domain in full, completed from reference TRBV5-1 and TRBJ1-3, reads KAGVTQTPRYLIKTRGQQVTLSCSPISGHRSVSWYQQTPGQGLQFLFEYFSETQRNKGNFPGRFSGRQFSNSRSEMNVSTLELGDSALYLCASSLGGSGNTIYFGEGSWLTVV.